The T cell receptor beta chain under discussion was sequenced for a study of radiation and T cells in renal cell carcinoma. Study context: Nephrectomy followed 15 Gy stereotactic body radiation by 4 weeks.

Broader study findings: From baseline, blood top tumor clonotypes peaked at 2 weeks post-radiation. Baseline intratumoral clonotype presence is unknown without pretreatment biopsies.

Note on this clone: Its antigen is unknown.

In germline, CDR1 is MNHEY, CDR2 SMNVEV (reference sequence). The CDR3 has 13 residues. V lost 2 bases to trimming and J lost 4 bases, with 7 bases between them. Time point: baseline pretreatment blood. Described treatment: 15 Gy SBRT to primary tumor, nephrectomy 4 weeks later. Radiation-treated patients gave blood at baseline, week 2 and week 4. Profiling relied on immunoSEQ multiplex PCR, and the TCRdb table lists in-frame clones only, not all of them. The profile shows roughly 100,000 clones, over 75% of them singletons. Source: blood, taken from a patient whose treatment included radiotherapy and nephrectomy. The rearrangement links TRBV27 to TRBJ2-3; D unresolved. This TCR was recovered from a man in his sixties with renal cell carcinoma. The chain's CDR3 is CASSLGEPDTQYF. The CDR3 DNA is TGTGCCAGCAGTTTAGGCGAGCCAGATACGCAGTATTTT.